A single sample gave rise to the 2 T cell receptor beta chains below, sequenced in a study of shared clonotypes between healthy human individuals. Here immunoSEQ multiplex PCR was the method, and the copy in TCRdb shows in-frame clones only, minus some. The sample lists about 460,000 clones; 70% to 80% were seen once. The sample was PBMCs. The source of these receptors is a middle-aged woman in good health. Some clones in this sample may be carry-over from other donors' samples.

This clone came up many times. Other nucleotide sequences from this sample produce the same CDR3. The chain joins TRBV18 to TRBJ2-7; D unresolved. CDR1 KGHSH and CDR2 LQKENI come from the germline V gene. The CDR3 consists of 13 residues. V shed 2 bases and J shed 5 bases, with 10 bases lying between them. The CDR3 region has the DNA TGTGCCAGCTCACCAGGGCCTCTCAACGAGCAGTACTTC. Its protein product is CASSPGPLNEQYF.

The CDR3 DNA follows: TGCGCCAGCAAAGCGGGAGGGAACACCGGGGAGCTGTTTTTT. Encoded protein: CASKAGGNTGELFF. The J gene is TRBJ2-2, the V gene TRBV5-1; 9 bases agree with TRBD2. Per the germline V gene, CDR1 is SGHRS and CDR2 is YFSETQ. V shed 6 bases and J 1 base; nucleotides not matched to a gene: 1. The CDR3 contains 14 residues.